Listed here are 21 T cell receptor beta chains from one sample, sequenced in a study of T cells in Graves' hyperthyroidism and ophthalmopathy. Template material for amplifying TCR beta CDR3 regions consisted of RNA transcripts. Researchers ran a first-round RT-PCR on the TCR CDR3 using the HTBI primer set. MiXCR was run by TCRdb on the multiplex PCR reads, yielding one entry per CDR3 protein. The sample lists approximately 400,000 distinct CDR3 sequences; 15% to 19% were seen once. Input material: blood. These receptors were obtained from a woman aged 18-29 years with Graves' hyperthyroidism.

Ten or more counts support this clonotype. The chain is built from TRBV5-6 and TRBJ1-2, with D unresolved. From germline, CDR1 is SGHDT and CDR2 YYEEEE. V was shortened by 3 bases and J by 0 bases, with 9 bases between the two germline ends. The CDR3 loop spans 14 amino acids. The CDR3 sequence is CASSSPGTNYGYTF. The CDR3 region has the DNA TGTGCCAGCAGCTCACCGGGGACTAACTATGGCTACACCTTC.

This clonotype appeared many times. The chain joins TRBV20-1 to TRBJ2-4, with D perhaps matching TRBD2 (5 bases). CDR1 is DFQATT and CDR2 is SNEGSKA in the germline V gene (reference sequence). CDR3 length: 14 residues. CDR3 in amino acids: CSAPPGGRENIQYF. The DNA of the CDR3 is TGCAGCGCCCCCCCCGGAGGTCGGGAAAACATTCAGTACTTC.

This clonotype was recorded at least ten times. The CDR3 nucleotides are TGCAGTGCTTGGCCTAGCGGGAGGCGGGTCTACGAGCAGTACTTC. Translating it yields CSAWPSGRRVYEQYF. The rearrangement uses TRBV20-1 and TRBJ2-7, with 11 positions matching TRBD2. With V trimmed by 5 bases and J by 3 bases, 9 bases remained unmatched. The V gene's germline CDR1 is DFQATT and CDR2 SNEGSKA (reference sequence). The CDR3 covers 15 residues.

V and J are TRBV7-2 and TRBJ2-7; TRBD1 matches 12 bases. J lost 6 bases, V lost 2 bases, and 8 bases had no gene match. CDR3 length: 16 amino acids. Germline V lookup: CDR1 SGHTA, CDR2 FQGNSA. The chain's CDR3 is CASSLTSGTGGGEQYF. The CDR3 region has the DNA TGTGCCAGCAGCTTAACTTCCGGGACAGGGGGCGGCGAGCAGTACTTC.

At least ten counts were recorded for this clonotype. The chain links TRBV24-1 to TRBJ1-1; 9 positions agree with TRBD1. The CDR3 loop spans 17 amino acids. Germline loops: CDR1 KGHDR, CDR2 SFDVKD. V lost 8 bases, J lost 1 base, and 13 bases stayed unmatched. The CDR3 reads CATTDPGTGIENTEAFF. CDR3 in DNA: TGTGCCACCACTGACCCTGGGACAGGGATAGAGAACACTGAAGCTTTCTTT.

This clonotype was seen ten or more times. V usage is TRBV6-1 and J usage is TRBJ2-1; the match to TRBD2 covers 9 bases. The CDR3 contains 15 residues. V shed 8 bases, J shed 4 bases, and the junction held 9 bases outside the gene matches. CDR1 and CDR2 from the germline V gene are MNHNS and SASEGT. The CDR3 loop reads CASSRGGGEYNEQFF. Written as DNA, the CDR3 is TGTGCCAGCTCGAGGGGCGGGGGGGAATACAATGAGCAGTTCTTC.

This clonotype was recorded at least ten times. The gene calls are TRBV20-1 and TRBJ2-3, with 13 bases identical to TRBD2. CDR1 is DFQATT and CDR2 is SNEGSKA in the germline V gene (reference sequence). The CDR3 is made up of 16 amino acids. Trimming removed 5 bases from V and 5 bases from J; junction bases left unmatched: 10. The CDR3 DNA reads TGCAGTGCTGGAGGAACTAGCGGGGGGGCAGGAGATACGCAGTATTTT. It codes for CSAGGTSGGAGDTQYF.

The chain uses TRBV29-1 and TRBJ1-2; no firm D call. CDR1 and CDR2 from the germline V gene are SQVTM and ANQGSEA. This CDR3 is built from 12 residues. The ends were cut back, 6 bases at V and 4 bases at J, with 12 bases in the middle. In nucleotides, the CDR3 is TGCAGCGTCGCCCCCATACTCTATGGCTACACCTTC. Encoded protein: CSVAPILYGYTF. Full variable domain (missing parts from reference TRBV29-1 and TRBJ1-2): SAVISQKPSRDICQRGTSLTIQCQVDSQVTMMFWYRQQPGQSLTLIATANQGSEATYESGFVIDKFPISRPNLTFSTLTVSNMSPEDSSIYLCSVAPILYGYTFGSGTRLTVV.

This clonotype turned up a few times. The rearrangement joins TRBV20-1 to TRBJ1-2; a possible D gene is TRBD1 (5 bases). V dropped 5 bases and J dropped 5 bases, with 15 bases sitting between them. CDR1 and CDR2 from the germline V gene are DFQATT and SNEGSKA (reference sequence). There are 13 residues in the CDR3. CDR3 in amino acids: CSAESGTAYGYTF. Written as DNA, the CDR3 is TGCAGTGCTGAGAGTGGGACGGCATATGGCTACACCTTC.

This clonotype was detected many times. This CDR3 is CASSFDIDSYGYTF. The CDR3 nucleotides are TGTGCCAGCAGTTTCGACATAGACTCCTATGGCTACACCTTC. V usage is TRBV27 and J usage is TRBJ1-2; D is unresolved. There are 14 residues in the CDR3. Germline assignment: CDR1 MNHEY and CDR2 SMNVEV (reference sequence). The V end was cut by 3 bases, the J end by 4 bases, with 12 bases between.

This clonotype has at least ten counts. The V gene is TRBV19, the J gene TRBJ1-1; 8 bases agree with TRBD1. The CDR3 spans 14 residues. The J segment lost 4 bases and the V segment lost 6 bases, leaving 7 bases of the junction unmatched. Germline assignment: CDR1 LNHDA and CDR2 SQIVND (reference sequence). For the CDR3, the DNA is TGTGCCAGTAGCATAACCGGACAGGGCACTGAAGCTTTCTTT. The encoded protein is CASSITGQGTEAFF.

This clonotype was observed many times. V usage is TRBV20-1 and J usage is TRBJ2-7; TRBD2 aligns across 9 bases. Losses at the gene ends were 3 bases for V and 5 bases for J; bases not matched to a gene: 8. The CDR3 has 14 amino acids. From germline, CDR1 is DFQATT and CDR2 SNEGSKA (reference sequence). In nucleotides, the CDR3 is TGCAGTGCTAGGTCCGGCGGGAGGGCTAACGAGCAGTACTTC. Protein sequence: CSARSGGRANEQYF.

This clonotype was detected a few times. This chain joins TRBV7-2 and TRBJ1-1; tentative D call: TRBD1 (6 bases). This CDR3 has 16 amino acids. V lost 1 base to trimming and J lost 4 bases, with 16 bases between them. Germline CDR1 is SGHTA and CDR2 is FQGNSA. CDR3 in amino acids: CASSLGFGQGSTEAFF. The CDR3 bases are TGTGCCAGCAGCTTAGGATTTGGGCAGGGGAGCACTGAAGCTTTCTTT.

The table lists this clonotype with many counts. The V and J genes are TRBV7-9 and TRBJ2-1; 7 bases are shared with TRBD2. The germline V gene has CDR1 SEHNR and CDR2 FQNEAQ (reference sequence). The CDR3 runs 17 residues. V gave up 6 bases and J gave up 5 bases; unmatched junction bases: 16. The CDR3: CASRPLSKGRAHNEQFF. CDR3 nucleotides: TGTGCCAGCAGACCCCTTTCGAAGGGGAGGGCCCACAATGAGCAGTTCTTC.

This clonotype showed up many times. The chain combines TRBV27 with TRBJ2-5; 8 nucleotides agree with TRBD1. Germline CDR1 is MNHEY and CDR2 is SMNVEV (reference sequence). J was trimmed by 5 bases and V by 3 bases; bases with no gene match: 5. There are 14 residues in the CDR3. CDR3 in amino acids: CASSLGTGMETQYF. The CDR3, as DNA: TGTGCCAGCAGTTTGGGGACAGGTATGGAGACCCAGTACTTC.

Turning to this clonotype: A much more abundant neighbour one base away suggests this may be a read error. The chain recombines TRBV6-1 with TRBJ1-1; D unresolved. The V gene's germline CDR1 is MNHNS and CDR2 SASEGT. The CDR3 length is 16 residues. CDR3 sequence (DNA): TGTGCCAGCAGTGAAGCTTTAGGCAGTTCGAGCACTGAAGCTCTCTTT. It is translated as CASSEALGSSSTEALF.

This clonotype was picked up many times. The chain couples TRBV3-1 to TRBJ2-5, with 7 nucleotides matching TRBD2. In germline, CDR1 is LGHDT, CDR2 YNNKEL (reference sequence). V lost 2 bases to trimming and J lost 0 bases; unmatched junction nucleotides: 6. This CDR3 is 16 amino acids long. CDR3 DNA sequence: TGTGCCAGCAGCCAACGGGGGGAAATGTACCAAGAGACCCAGTACTTC. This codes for CASSQRGEMYQETQYF.

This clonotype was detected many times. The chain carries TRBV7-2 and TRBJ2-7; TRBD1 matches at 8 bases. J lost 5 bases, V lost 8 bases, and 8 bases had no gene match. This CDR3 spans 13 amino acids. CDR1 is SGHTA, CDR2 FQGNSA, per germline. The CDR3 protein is CASGNSGGDEQYF. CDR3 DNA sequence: TGTGCCAGCGGCAACTCAGGGGGCGACGAGCAGTACTTC.

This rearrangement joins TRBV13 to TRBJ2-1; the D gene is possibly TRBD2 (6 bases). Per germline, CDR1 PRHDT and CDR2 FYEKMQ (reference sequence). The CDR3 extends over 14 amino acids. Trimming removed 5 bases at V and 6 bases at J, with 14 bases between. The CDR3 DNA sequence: TGTGCCAGCAGCCCACGGGGACTCCTCAATGAGCAGTTCTTC. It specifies CASSPRGLLNEQFF. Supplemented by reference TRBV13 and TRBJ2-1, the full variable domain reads AAGVIQSPRHLIKEKRETATLKCYPIPRHDTVYWYQQGPGQDPQFLISFYEKMQSDKGSIPDRFSAQQFSDYHSELNMSSLELGDSALYFCASSPRGLLNEQFFGPGTRLTVL.

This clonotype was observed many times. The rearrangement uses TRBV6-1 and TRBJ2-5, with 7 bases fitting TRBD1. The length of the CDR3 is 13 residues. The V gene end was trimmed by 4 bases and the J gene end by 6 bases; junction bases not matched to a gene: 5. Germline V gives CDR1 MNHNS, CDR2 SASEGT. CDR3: CASSVGQEKTQYF. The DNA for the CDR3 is TGTGCCAGCAGTGTAGGACAGGAAAAGACCCAGTACTTC.

The CDR3 loop is CASSMQGDQPQHF. Written as DNA, the CDR3 is TGTGCCAGTAGTATGCAGGGGGATCAGCCCCAGCATTTT. This rearrangement joins TRBV19 to TRBJ1-5, with TRBD1 identical over 7 bases. The CDR3 spans 13 residues. Unmatched junction bases numbered 1, after V lost 3 bases and J lost 5 bases. Germline CDR1 and CDR2: LNHDA and SQIVND (reference sequence).